This TCR delta chain was obtained from a study of gamma-delta chains in newborns, infants, children. In germline, CDR1 is TSWWSYY, CDR2 QGS. The ends lost 6 bases at V and 6 bases at J; junction bases unmatched: 16. This CDR3 contains 16 residues. This clone was observed a few times. The amino acid sequence in TCRdb belongs to a much larger clone and departs from this DNA's translation at residue 8, likely a sequencing read error; the sequence shown is translated from the DNA. TCRdb reprocessed the reads using CATT. This repertoire shows about 4,900 delta-chain clones, around 3.9% found once; its top ten account for 7.8%.

This chain connects TRDV1 to TRDJ1, with TRDD3 identical over 7 bases. The receptor was isolated from a child who was a newborn, infant or young child, either healthy, febrile or measles-vaccinated (not recorded which). Sample: blood. The CDR3 bases are TGTGCTCTTGGAACCGGGGGGATGCGCGGGAGTAATAAACTCATCTTT. Protein: CALGTGGMRGSNKLIF.